A single TCR beta chain is shown here with its context. The data derive from a study of T-cell memory formation after mild COVID-19. V shed 0 bases and J shed 6 bases, with 8 bases lying between them. CDR3 size: 14 residues. Germline V gives CDR1 KGHDR, CDR2 SFDVKD. TCR alpha and TCR beta cDNA libraries with sample barcodes and UMIs came from 5'RACE using constant-segment primers. TCRdb reprocessed the 5' RACE reads with MiXCR, giving one entry per CDR3 protein. The table has about 430,000 distinct CDR3 sequences, roughly 24% seen once. The sample consisted of PBMCs or a T cell subset sorted from them (not recorded which). J is TRBJ2-1 and V is TRBV24-1, with D possibly being TRBD2 (6 bases). This receptor was taken from an adult woman who had mild COVID-19 (a few samples of this study predate the infection). Cell type and time point are not known. The CDR3 sequence: CATSDLGSGNEQFF. CDR3 sequence (DNA): TGTGCCACCAGTGATTTGGGTAGCGGCAATGAGCAGTTCTTC.